These T cell receptor beta chains were read from a single sample in a study of control samples from healthy donors and cancer patients. Method: immunoSEQ multiplex PCR; TCRdb's copy keeps in-frame clones and lacks some. The repertoire includes 130,000 or so clones, approximately 90% of them detected once, and around 3% sits in the top ten. The sample taken for sequencing was blood. The receptor source for this set is a man aged 45-65 years in good health. CDR3s include the opening cysteine and the closing phenylalanine or tryptophan. Fields, in order: V gene, clone size, J gene, D gene, CDR3 DNA, CDR3 protein. D genes are given only for firm matches. Some rows have no size entry. The others give once, few or many, or a class for an expanded clone.

TRBV5-6,.,TRBJ1-2,.,TGTGCCAGCAGCTTGGGTCATGACTATGGCTACACCTTC,CASSLGHDYGYTF
TRBV7-3,.,TRBJ1-4,.,TGTGCCAGCAGCTCAACAGGTGCTGCTAATGAAAAACTGTTTTTT,CASSSTGAANEKLFF
TRBV14,.,TRBJ2-3,.,TGTGCCAGCAGCCCTGCCGCTACATCGCCTTCAGATACGCAGTATTTT,CASSPAATSPSDTQYF
TRBV5-1,.,TRBJ2-7,.,TGCGCCAGCAGCTTGGTTTCAGGGGACCCCTACGAGCAGTACTTC,CASSLVSGDPYEQYF
TRBV5-6,.,TRBJ1-1,.,TGTGCCAGCAGTCCGCGTAGGGGGAGGATGAACACTGAAGCTTTCTTT,CASSPRRGRMNTEAFF
TRBV5-4,few,TRBJ2-6,.,TGTGCCAGCAGCTTTAGCCAGGTCGGGGCCAACGTCCTGACTTTC,CASSFSQVGANVLTF
TRBV5-4,few,TRBJ1-2,.,TGTGCCAGCAGCTCCAGGGTTAACTATGGCTACACCTTC,CASSSRVNYGYTF
TRBV7-9,once,TRBJ2-7,TRBD2,TGTGCCAGCAGCCCCGGGGGGGTAATTCTCGACGAGCAGTACTTC,CASSPGGVILDEQYF
TRBV27,.,TRBJ2-5,TRBD1,TGTGCCAGCAGTCCCGGACAGGCCATCCAAGAGACCCAGTACTTC,CASSPGQAIQETQYF
TRBV25-1,.,TRBJ1-3,.,TGTGCCAGCAGTACGCTGACAGGAAGCTCTGGAAACACCATATATTTT,CASSTLTGSSGNTIYF
TRBV7-8,.,TRBJ2-2,.,TGTGCCAGCAGCTTAGAGGGGGGGACGAACACCGGGGAGCTGTTTTTT,CASSLEGGTNTGELFF
TRBV6-5,.,TRBJ2-1,.,TGTGCCAGCAGTTACTCATCCGGGCCGGGTGAGCAGTTCTTC,CASSYSSGPGEQFF
TRBV25-1,few,TRBJ1-6,.,TGTGCCAGCAGTGCGCAGTATAATTCACCCCTCCACTTT,CASSAQYNSPLHF
TRBV5-1,.,TRBJ2-3,.,TGCGCCAGCAGCTACGGGGAGGTCTCGGATACGCAGTATTTT,CASSYGEVSDTQYF
TRBV4-1,.,TRBJ2-3,TRBD2,TGCGCCAGCAGTCGGGACTATAGTCTTATAGATACGCAGTATTTT,CASSRDYSLIDTQYF
TRBV27,.,TRBJ2-1,.,TGTGCCAGCCGTGGGAGGTACAATGAGCAGTTCTTC,CASRGRYNEQFF
TRBV10-1,once,TRBJ1-2,.,TGCGCCAGCAGTGAGTCTGGGAGCTATGGCTACACCTTC,CASSESGSYGYTF
TRBV6-2/TRBV6-3,once,TRBJ2-2,.,TGTGCCAGCAGTTACCCCTGGGGGGCTGGCGGGGAGCTGTTTTTT,CASSYPWGAGGELFF
TRBV27,.,TRBJ1-1,TRBD1,TGTGCCAGCAGGAGACAGGGTGAAGGTGCTGAAGCTTTCTTT,CASRRQGEGAEAFF
TRBV6-5,.,TRBJ2-7,.,TGTGCCAGCAGTAGGGAGAAGAAAGGGTACGAGCAGTACTTC,CASSREKKGYEQYF
TRBV2,.,TRBJ2-1,.,TGTGCCAGCAGGAGGGGGGGGAACTCCTACAATGAGCAGTTCTTC,CASRRGGNSYNEQFF
TRBV5-1,.,TRBJ1-5,.,TGCGCCAGCAGCTTGCGGCCTAATCAGCCCCAGCATTTT,CASSLRPNQPQHF
TRBV10-3,.,TRBJ1-5,.,TGTGCCATCAGTGAAGGGTGGGATCAGCCCCAGCATTTT,CAISEGWDQPQHF
TRBV5-5,few,TRBJ1-2,.,TGTGCCAGCAGCTATATCGAGGGCGGCTACACCTTC,CASSYIEGGYTF
TRBV19,.,TRBJ2-5,.,TGTGCCAGTAGTACCACTCGGGCGGAGACCCAGTACTTC,CASSTTRAETQYF
TRBV10-3,.,TRBJ2-1,TRBD2,TGTGCCATCAGAGGGACTAGCGGGGTAGGGGAGCAGTTCTTC,CAIRGTSGVGEQFF
TRBV18,.,TRBJ1-5,.,TGTGCCAGCTCACTGAACCGGGACGACAATCAGCCCCAGCATTTT,CASSLNRDDNQPQHF
TRBV28,.,TRBJ2-2,TRBD2,TGTGCCAGCAGCCCGGGGGGGGCCGACACCGGGGAGCTGTTTTTT,CASSPGGADTGELFF
TRBV19,.,TRBJ2-6,TRBD1,TGTGCCAGTAGCCCGGGACAGGGGTTTCCCGGGGCCAACGTCCTGACTTTC,CASSPGQGFPGANVLTF
TRBV5-5,.,TRBJ2-3,.,TGTGCCAGCAACCCGACAGCTACAGATACGCAGTATTTT,CASNPTATDTQYF
TRBV12-5,.,TRBJ1-1,.,TGTGCTAGTGGTTTGGCGGCTTCCGAAGGGAACACTGAAGCTTTCTTT,CASGLAASEGNTEAFF
TRBV5-1,.,TRBJ2-3,.,TGCGCCAGCAGCCAATTAGATACTAGCACAGATACGCAGTATTTT,CASSQLDTSTDTQYF
TRBV2,.,TRBJ2-4,.,TGTGCCAGCAGCGATAGCGGACTAGCCAAAAACATTCAGTACTTC,CASSDSGLAKNIQYF
TRBV7-8,.,TRBJ1-1,.,TGTGCCAGCAGCTCGAGGTCCTATGGGAACACTGAAGCTTTCTTT,CASSSRSYGNTEAFF
TRBV7-3,.,TRBJ2-7,TRBD2,TGTGCCAGCAGCACCAATAGCGGGGGGGTGTACGAGCAGTACTTC,CASSTNSGGVYEQYF
TRBV18,few,TRBJ2-7,.,TGTGCCAGCTCACCAACGGTGGCAGGGGTCTACGAGCAGTACTTC,CASSPTVAGVYEQYF
TRBV2,.,TRBJ2-7,.,TGTGCCAGCAGTTGGGCCGAGCAGTACTTC,CASSWAEQYF
TRBV6-5,.,TRBJ2-7,.,TGTGCCAGCAGCTCGTTGTACGAGCAGTACTTC,CASSSLYEQYF
TRBV28,.,TRBJ1-2,.,TGTGCCAGCAGTTCGCCGAGTCAGAGCTATGGCTACACCTTC,CASSSPSQSYGYTF
TRBV11-2,once,TRBJ1-1,TRBD1,TGTGCCAGCAGCATTGGACAGGGAGGGGGAGCTTTCTTT,CASSIGQGGGAFF
TRBV5-8,.,TRBJ2-2,.,TGTGCCAGCAGCCGAACCGGGACAACCACCGGGGAGCTGTTTTTT,CASSRTGTTTGELFF
TRBV2,once,TRBJ2-7,.,TGTGCCAGCAGTGAGGGACGTCTCTACGAGCAGTACTTC,CASSEGRLYEQYF
TRBV9,.,TRBJ2-7,.,TGTGCCAGCAGCGCCGCCGGAGGGACTGGAGACGAGCAGTACTTC,CASSAAGGTGDEQYF
TRBV2,few,TRBJ1-2,TRBD1,TGTGCCAGCAGTGAAATGTCAGGGGGCTTTTTCTACACCTTC,CASSEMSGGFFYTF
TRBV24-1,.,TRBJ1-5,.,TGTGCCACCAGTGATTTACAGTTTTATAGCAATCAGCCCCAGCATTTT,CATSDLQFYSNQPQHF